The 26 T cell receptor beta chains presented below share a single source sample, sequenced in a study of read filtering for tumor transcriptome and immune sequencing (dated by TCRdb to 2018 to 2021). Sequencing instrument: Illumina HiSeq 4000. TCR libraries were constructed from roughly 380 ng RNA using the Immunoverse kit, and molecular barcoded adaptors covering alpha/delta and beta/gamma chains were employed. TCRdb reanalyzed the raw reads on its own, using fastp at Q25 for trimming and MiXCR for clone calling, and kept in-frame beta chains. CDR3 protein duplicates are merged, each entry listing the most common genes and DNA. For this sample there are 94,000 or so distinct CDR3 sequences; approximately 13% appear just once. The top ten clonotypes cover 14% to 15% of the sample. The material sequenced was a population of CD138-negative cells sorted from bone marrow. The sample's cell subset or site label, decoded: bone marrow mononuclear cells depleted of CD138+ plasma/myeloma cells by negative magnetic selection. These receptors all come from a donor older than 35 with multiple myeloma.

This clonotype appeared many times. The chain carries TRBV7-8 and TRBJ2-1; 12 bases are a match to TRBD2. V dropped 3 bases and J dropped 6; count of bases not matched to a gene: 15. Per the germline V gene, CDR1 is SGHVS and CDR2 is FQNEAQ. This CDR3 has 19 residues. This CDR3 is CASSFRTSGTLGASNEQFF. Written as DNA, the CDR3 is TGTGCCAGCAGCTTTCGGACTAGCGGGACCCTCGGGGCCTCCAATGAGCAGTTCTTC. Looking up the rest from reference TRBV7-8 and TRBJ2-1 gives the full variable domain: GAGVSQSPRYKVAKRGQDVALRCDPISGHVSLFWYQQALGQGPEFLTYFQNEAQLDKSGLPSDRFFAERPEGSVSTLKIQRTQQEDSAVYLCASSFRTSGTLGASNEQFFGPGTRLTVL.

This clonotype was counted at least ten times. This chain joins TRBV19 and TRBJ2-7, with D possibly being TRBD1 (6 bases). V lost 2 bases, J lost 1 base, and 27 bases lay in between. This CDR3 is 20 amino acids long. Germline assignment: CDR1 LNHDA and CDR2 SQIVND (reference sequence). CDR3 sequence: CASSIQHTDSHFLGSYEQYF. In nucleotides, the CDR3 is TGTGCCAGTAGTATACAGCATACGGACAGTCATTTCCTGGGGTCCTACGAGCAGTACTTC.

Concerning this clonotype: A much more abundant neighbour one base away suggests this may be a read error. The genes are TRBV27 and TRBJ1-1; D is perhaps TRBD1 (6 bases). The germline CDR1 and CDR2 sequences are MNHEY and SMNVEV (reference sequence). The CDR3 covers 13 residues. V shed 8 bases and J shed 11 bases, with 21 bases lying between them. The CDR3 region has the DNA TGTGCCAGCCGAGGGGCGGGGGCGCTAGCGGCTTTCTTT. Amino acid sequence: CASRGAGALAAFF.

In its sample, this clonotype was seen many times. The chain links TRBV20-1 to TRBJ1-1; D ambiguous. CDR3 length: 13 residues. V lost 6 bases, J lost 0 bases, and 11 bases lay in between. Per germline, CDR1 DFQATT and CDR2 SNEGSKA (reference sequence). The CDR3 region is CSAVTRMNTEAFF. In nucleotides, the CDR3 is TGCAGTGCCGTTACACGAATGAACACTGAAGCTTTCTTT.

This clonotype was counted at least ten times. The chain joins TRBV7-9 to TRBJ2-7; the match to TRBD2 covers 14 bases. CDR1 and CDR2 (germline): SEHNR, FQNEAQ (reference sequence). With 5 bases clipped from V and 3 bases from J, the junction kept 3 bases outside the gene matches. The CDR3 length is 15 residues. CDR3 nucleotides: TGTGCCAGCAGCCCGGGACTAGCGGGAGACTACGAGCAGTACTTC. Translation: CASSPGLAGDYEQYF.

The chain carries TRBV3-1 and TRBJ2-7, with D tentatively TRBD1 or TRBD2 (5 bases each). Trimming took off 4 bases at V and 3 bases at J, with 19 bases between the two ends. CDR1 is LGHDT, CDR2 YNNKEL, per germline (reference sequence). The CDR3 totals 16 residues. CDR3 loop: CASSRSWGRGDYEQYF. In DNA, the CDR3 is TGTGCCAGCAGCCGAAGCTGGGGGAGAGGGGACTACGAGCAGTACTTC.

CDR3 residues: CAISESSTGFQETQYF. The CDR3 bases are TGTGCCATCAGTGAGTCCTCTACAGGGTTCCAAGAGACCCAGTACTTC. J is TRBJ2-5 and V is TRBV10-3; D may be TRBD1 (6 bases). From germline, CDR1 is ENHRY and CDR2 SYGVKD. V lost 0 bases, J lost 1 base, and 12 bases lay in between. CDR3 length: 16 residues.

This clonotype came up many times. The gene calls are TRBV27 and TRBJ2-7; 12 positions match TRBD2. The junction had 6 bases not matched to a gene; V was cut back by 6 bases and J by 9 bases. Per the germline V gene, CDR1 is MNHEY and CDR2 is SMNVEV (reference sequence). The CDR3 extends over 13 amino acids. The CDR3 spells CASRTSGGRGQYF. As DNA, the CDR3 is TGTGCCAGCAGGACTAGCGGGGGCCGAGGGCAGTACTTC.

The sample holds a few counts of this clonotype. The chain is built from TRBV10-2 and TRBJ1-2; 9 positions match TRBD1. J was trimmed by 7 bases and V by 0 bases; bases with no gene match: 6. This CDR3 has 15 residues. CDR1 is WSHSY and CDR2 is SAAADI in the germline V gene. For the CDR3, the DNA is TGCGCCAGCAGTGAGTCGACACAGGGGGCCGGTGGCTACACCTTC. It encodes CASSESTQGAGGYTF.

This clonotype occurred many times. The rearrangement links TRBV2 to TRBJ2-5, with no clear D. The CDR3 has 11 residues. Trimming cost V 4 bases and J 5 bases, with 5 bases left between them. Germline CDR1 SNHLY, CDR2 FYNNEI. The CDR3: CASSAIETQYF. The CDR3 DNA is TGTGCCAGCAGTGCGATCGAGACCCAGTACTTC.

The gene calls are TRBV3-1 and TRBJ2-1, with 9 bases identical to TRBD2. Germline V gene sequence: CDR1 LGHDT, CDR2 YNNKEL (reference sequence). This CDR3 is built from 16 residues. With 1 base clipped from V and 9 bases from J, the junction kept 10 bases outside the gene matches. CDR3 loop: CASSQVGGRASAEQFF. In DNA, the CDR3 is TGTGCCAGCAGCCAAGTGGGCGGGAGGGCCTCCGCTGAGCAGTTCTTC.

The chain carries TRBV10-1 and TRBJ1-6; TRBD1 might be the D (5 bases). Trimming removed 0 bases from V and 9 bases from J, with 9 bases in between. The germline V gene encodes CDR1 WNHNN and CDR2 SYGVQD (reference sequence). CDR3 length equals 14 residues. The CDR3 DNA is TGCGCCAGCAGTGAGTCGATGGGGACTTCACCCCTCCACTTT. This codes for CASSESMGTSPLHF.

This clonotype appeared many times. The chain is built from TRBV28 and TRBJ2-5, with 10 bases aligning to TRBD2. After removal of 6 bases from V and 7 bases from J, the junction contained 8 bases not matched to a gene. Per the germline V gene, CDR1 is MDHEN and CDR2 is SYDVKM. The CDR3 is 14 amino acids. CDR3 coding DNA: TGTGCCAGCAGGCCGGGACTAGCGAGGGTGACCCAGTACTTC. Translation gives CASRPGLARVTQYF.

This clonotype was seen repeatedly, ten times or more. The chain links TRBV30 to TRBJ2-6, with D possibly TRBD1 on 6 matching bases. Trimming left V 0 bases short and J 2 bases short, with 8 bases between. Germline lookup yields CDR1 GTSNPN and CDR2 SVGIG (reference sequence). The CDR3 spans 15 residues. CDR3 DNA sequence: TGTGCCTGGAGTGTCACAGGGCCTGGGGCCAACGTCCTGACTTTC. As protein: CAWSVTGPGANVLTF.

This clonotype was detected a few times. A read error may be the cause here, since a much bigger clone is one base away. The genes are TRBV10-3 and TRBJ2-6, with TRBD1 matching over 10 bases. This CDR3 has 17 amino acids. CDR1 ENHRY and CDR2 SYGVKD come from the germline V gene. The CDR3 DNA sequence: TGTGCCATCAGTGACCAAGACAGGGGGCCGGGGGCCAACGTCCTGTCTTTC. The encoded protein is CAISDQDRGPGANVLSF.

This clonotype was observed once. The J gene is TRBJ2-6, the V gene TRBV12-3 or TRBV12-4; a possible D gene is TRBD2 (5 bases). V lost 2 bases and J lost 2, with 7 bases in between. CDR3 length equals 15 residues. The CDR3 loop is CASSLRGTGANVLTF. The CDR3 DNA reads as TGTGCCAGCAGTTTACGGGGTACTGGGGCCAACGTCCTGACTTTC.

This clonotype came up many times. The rearrangement joins TRBV7-3 to TRBJ2-7; 12 bases line up with TRBD2. The V segment lost 5 bases and the J segment 4 bases; nucleotides outside the gene matches: 3. The V gene's germline CDR1 is SGHTA and CDR2 FQGTGA. CDR3 length: 14 amino acids. In DNA form, the CDR3 reads TGTGCCAGCAGCCCGACTAGCGGGAGTTACGAGCAGTACTTC. Translating gives CASSPTSGSYEQYF.

This clonotype was detected ten times or more. The chain is built from TRBV28 and TRBJ2-7, with D unresolved. The germline V gene encodes CDR1 MDHEN and CDR2 SYDVKM. V dropped 6 bases and J dropped 2 bases, with 14 bases sitting between them. The CDR3 loop spans 14 amino acids. CDR3 coding DNA: TGTGCCAGCAGATCCGGTGGGCGACCCTACGAGCAGTACTTC. Its translation: CASRSGGRPYEQYF.

This clonotype was seen at least ten times. The chain uses TRBV5-8 and TRBJ2-1; 9 bases are shared with TRBD2. The CDR3 length is 15 residues. The junction had 13 bases not matched to a gene; V was cut back by 7 bases and J by 8 bases. CDR1 is SGHTS and CDR2 is YDEGEE in the germline V gene. The CDR3 bases are TGTGCCAGCGGCCAACCGGGACTAGCTCGTTATGAGCAGTTCTTC. Translation: CASGQPGLARYEQFF. Variable domain in full (rest from reference TRBV5-8 and TRBJ2-1): EAGVTQSPTHLIKTRGQQATLRCSPISGHTSVYWYQQALGLGLQFLLWYDEGEERNRGNFPPRFSGRQFPNYSSELNVNALELEDSALYLCASGQPGLARYEQFFGPGTRLTVL.

This chain joins TRBV7-8 and TRBJ2-5; D may match TRBD1 or TRBD2 (9 bases each). This CDR3 is 18 amino acids long. CDR1 is SGHVS, CDR2 FQNEAQ, per germline. Trimming cost V 10 bases and J 4 bases, with 31 bases left between them. Here the CDR3 reads CATSNRGRGAGGRETQYF. In nucleotides, the CDR3 is TGTGCCACCAGTAACAGGGGGCGCGGGGCGGGAGGGCGAGAGACCCAGTACTTC.

As concerns this clonotype: A clone one base away is much larger, so this may be a read error. The rearrangement joins TRBV10-2 to TRBJ1-5; D is possibly TRBD1 (5 bases). The CDR3 loop spans 13 amino acids. Germline V gives CDR1 WSHSY, CDR2 SAAADI. Trimming cost V 7 bases and J 1 base, with 8 bases left between them. The CDR3, as DNA: TGCGCCAGCACGGACATCAGCAATCAGCCCCAGCATTTT. It specifies CASTDISNQPQHF.

This clonotype was seen repeatedly, ten times or more. A read error may account for a junction end that differs from germline. This chain uses TRBV6-5 with TRBJ1-1, with TRBD1 identical over 7 bases. The CDR3 spans 15 residues. Germline assignment: CDR1 MNHEY and CDR2 SVGAGI. The CDR3 DNA sequence: TGTGCCAGCAGTTATGCAGGGGGGGCGAACACTGAAGCTTTTTTT. Residues: CASSYAGGANTEAFF.

Many counts were recorded for this clonotype. This chain links TRBV6-1 with TRBJ2-1, with D perhaps assigned TRBD1 or TRBD2 (5 bases each). V lost 5 bases and J 0 bases, leaving 17 bases between the germline ends. CDR1 is MNHNS, CDR2 SASEGT, per germline. The CDR3 length is 17 residues. CDR3 sequence (DNA): TGTGCCAGCAGTTCCTTCCCAGGGAGAAGCTCCTACAATGAGCAGTTCTTC. Amino acid sequence: CASSSFPGRSSYNEQFF.

Comments on this clonotype: A read error may be the cause here, since a much bigger clone is one base away. The gene calls are TRBV11-3 and TRBJ2-5, with TRBD1 as a possible D gene (6 bases). The CDR3 runs to 14 residues. Germline loops: CDR1 SGHNT, CDR2 YENEEA. The germline V and J ends were trimmed by 5 bases and 5 bases, with 15 bases remaining between them. The CDR3 sequence is CASSTITGWETQYF. Written as DNA, the CDR3 is TGTGCCAGCAGCACGATTACAGGGTGGGAGACCCAGTACTTC.

This clonotype was seen ten or more times. The chain links TRBV13 to TRBJ1-1, with TRBD1 identical over 12 bases. J lost 6 bases, V lost 6 bases, and 8 bases had no gene match. CDR1 PRHDT and CDR2 FYEKMQ come from the germline V gene (reference sequence). CDR3 length equals 15 residues. The CDR3 loop reads CASRVPGQGASEAFF. DNA for the CDR3: TGTGCCAGCAGGGTACCGGGACAGGGGGCCTCTGAAGCTTTCTTT.

In this sample, this clonotype turned up many times. This rearrangement joins TRBV5-1 to TRBJ2-2; D unresolved. The CDR3 sequence is 16 residues long. CDR1 is SGHRS, CDR2 YFSETQ, per germline. V was trimmed by 4 bases and J by 4 bases, leaving 17 bases between them. CDR3 residues: CASSPLEPRSTGELFF. CDR3 nucleotide sequence: TGCGCCAGCAGCCCCCTGGAGCCGCGGAGCACCGGGGAGCTGTTTTTT.